This T cell receptor (beta chain) emerged from a study of shared clonotypes between healthy human individuals. Overall study context: Researchers assigned three CD4 naive, three CD4 memory, two CD8 naive and one CD8 memory plate to each donor. Findings of the study overall: A handful of donors had approximately 4.6% of their naive CD4 clonotypes in common.

Assay: immunoSEQ multiplex PCR; the TCRdb copy retains only in-frame clones and omits some. The sample has about 600,000 clones, 95% to 98% seen once; the top ten hold 0.057%. Notes on this clone: The target antigen is unknown.

Germline V gene data show CDR1 as LNHDA and CDR2 as SQIVND (reference sequence). The CDR3 spans 14 residues. V was pared by 5 bases and J by 9 bases, with 14 bases between. Sequenced: naive CD4+ T cells sorted from blood. Sample subset: CD45RA+ positively selected. This TCR was recovered from a woman aged 25-40 years in good health. This chain connects TRBV19 to TRBJ1-6; D is possibly TRBD1 (6 bases). CDR3 nucleotide sequence: TGTGCCAGTAGTCAACAGGGCGCAGGTTCACCCCTCCACTTT. This gives the protein CASSQQGAGSPLHF.